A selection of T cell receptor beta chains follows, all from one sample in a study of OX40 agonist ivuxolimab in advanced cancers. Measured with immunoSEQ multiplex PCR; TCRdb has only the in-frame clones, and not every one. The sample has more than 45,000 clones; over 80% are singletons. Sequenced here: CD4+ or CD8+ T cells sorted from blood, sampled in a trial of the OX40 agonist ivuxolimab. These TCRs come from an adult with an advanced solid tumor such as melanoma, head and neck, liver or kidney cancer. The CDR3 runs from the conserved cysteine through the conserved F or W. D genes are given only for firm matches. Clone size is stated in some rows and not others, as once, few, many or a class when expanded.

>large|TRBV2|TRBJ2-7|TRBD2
CASSHEAGYAEQYF
TGTGCCAGCAGTCATGAAGCGGGGTATGCCGAGCAGTACTTC
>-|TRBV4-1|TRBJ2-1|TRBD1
CASSQEDRQGLFF
TGCGCCAGCAGCCAAGAAGATCGACAGGGTCTGTTCTTC
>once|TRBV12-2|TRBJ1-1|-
CASRLQGIWGNTEAFF
TGTGCAAGTCGCTTACAGGGAATTTGGGGGAACACTGAAGCTTTCTTT
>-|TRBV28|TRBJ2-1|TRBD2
CASSLRTGTSVYNEQFF
TGTGCCAGCAGTTTGCGGACCGGGACTAGCGTTTACAATGAGCAGTTCTTC
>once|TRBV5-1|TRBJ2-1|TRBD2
CASSLGLAGYNEQFF
TGCGCCAGCAGCTTGGGACTAGCGGGATACAATGAGCAGTTCTTC
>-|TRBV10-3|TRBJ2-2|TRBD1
CAISPTGSANTGELFF
TGTGCCATCAGTCCGACAGGGAGCGCGAACACCGGGGAGCTGTTTTTT
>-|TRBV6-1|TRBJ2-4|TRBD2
CASRGGAGKNIQYF
TGTGCCAGCAGGGGAGGGGCGGGCAAAAACATTCAGTACTTC
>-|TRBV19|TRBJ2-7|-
CASRSRGGKGTSYEQYF
TGTGCCAGTAGATCCCGAGGCGGGAAGGGAACCTCCTACGAGCAGTACTTC
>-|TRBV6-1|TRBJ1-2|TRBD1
CASSELDREVYGYTF
TGTGCCAGCAGTGAGCTGGACAGGGAGGTTTATGGCTACACCTTC
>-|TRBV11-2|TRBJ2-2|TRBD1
CASSLTGGSTGELFF
TGTGCCAGCAGCCTTACAGGGGGGAGCACCGGGGAGCTGTTTTTT
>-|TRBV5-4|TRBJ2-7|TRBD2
CASSLAGASGSRHEQYF
TGTGCCAGCAGCTTGGCCGGGGCTAGCGGGAGTCGGCACGAGCAGTACTTC
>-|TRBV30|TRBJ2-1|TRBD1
CAWSDKTGVKRNEQFF
TGTGCCTGGAGTGACAAGACAGGGGTGAAACGAAATGAGCAGTTCTTC
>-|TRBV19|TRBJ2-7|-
CASSPIGAAYEQYF
TGTGCCAGTAGTCCCATCGGGGCCGCCTACGAGCAGTACTTC
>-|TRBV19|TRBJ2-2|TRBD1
CARAVTGQSANTGELFF
TGTGCCCGAGCCGTGACAGGGCAGTCCGCGAACACCGGGGAGCTGTTTTTT
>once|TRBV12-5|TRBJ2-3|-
CASGPGARATDTQYF
TGTGCTAGTGGTCCCGGGGCCAGGGCCACAGATACGCAGTATTTT
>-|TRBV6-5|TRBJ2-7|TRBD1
CASSSGQGYEQYF
TGTGCCAGCAGTTCTGGACAGGGCTACGAGCAGTACTTC